Detailed here is one T cell receptor (beta chain). What it recognizes is unknown. Other DNA sequences in the same sample also yield this CDR3. These data originate in a study of shared clonotypes between healthy human individuals. Study details: Each donor's CD8 memory used one plate, CD8 naive two, each CD4 subset three.

Sequenced by immunoSEQ multiplex PCR; TCRdb stores in-frame clones only, minus some. The data show hundreds of thousands of clones, with approximately 95% seen just once and over 0.095% held by the top ten. Overall study results and limits: A generally larger estimated richness was seen in naive subsets than in memory subsets. Generation of non-shared clonotypes was less probable than generation of clonotypes shared by all four donors. Some naive CD4 clonotypes, around 4.7%, turned up in common across several donors.

CD45RO negativity and positive selection for CCR7 defined naive CD8 cells, a population that excluded terminally differentiated effector memory CD45RA+ cells. CDR3 length equals 13 residues. Trimming left V 0 bases short and J 1 base short, with 3 bases between. The germline gives CDR1 MNHEY, CDR2 SVGAGI. The sequence came from a woman in her twenties or thirties in good health. This chain connects TRBV6-5 to TRBJ1-1; D is ambiguous. The sequenced sample consisted of naive CD8+ T cells sorted from blood. For the CDR3, the DNA is TGTGCCAGCAGTTACTCAACGAACACTGAAGCTTTCTTT. It codes for CASSYSTNTEAFF.